This entry lists 20 T cell receptor beta chains sequenced from one sample in a study of blood T cells in healthy people across ages. PCR was performed a second time for roughly 6 to 12 cycles using a sample-barcoded 5' primer and a J-beta primer mix. TCRdb reanalysed the 5' RACE reads using MiXCR and keeps one entry per CDR3 protein. The sample has hundreds of thousands of distinct CDR3 sequences, more than 50% seen once. The sequenced sample consisted of blood. The receptors come from a man in his forties in good health.

This clonotype was detected only a few times. The rearrangement links TRBV20-1 to TRBJ2-3; no reliable D call. CDR1 and CDR2 (germline): DFQATT, SNEGSKA (reference sequence). The CDR3 consists of 12 residues. Trimming pared 1 base from V and 4 bases from J, leaving 6 bases between. CDR3 loop: CSARGSSDTQYF. In nucleotides, the CDR3 is TGCAGTGCTAGAGGCTCCTCAGATACGCAGTATTTT.

The CDR3, as DNA: TGTGCCAGCAGCCCATCCGCCCGGGGCTGGGATGGCTACACCTTC. The encoded protein is CASSPSARGWDGYTF. V is TRBV7-2 and J is TRBJ1-2; D might be TRBD1 (5 bases). The germline V gene has CDR1 SGHTA and CDR2 FQGNSA. The CDR3 length is 15 residues. V was clipped by 5 bases and J by 6 bases, with 19 bases between them.

J is TRBJ2-3 and V is TRBV7-2, with TRBD1 identical over 7 bases. Germline CDR1 is SGHTA and CDR2 is FQGNSA. V was pared by 4 bases and J by 6 bases, with 16 bases of the junction left unmatched. This CDR3 comprises 17 residues. This CDR3 reads CASSSIPDRFRGDTQYF. The CDR3 coding sequence is TGTGCCAGCAGCTCTATCCCCGACAGGTTCAGGGGGGATACGCAGTATTTT.

J is TRBJ1-2 and V is TRBV7-2, with D perhaps TRBD1 (6 bases). Germline-derived CDR1 and CDR2 are SGHTA and FQGNSA. V was shortened by 4 bases and J by 4 bases, with 13 bases between the two germline ends. The CDR3 is 14 residues long. In DNA, the CDR3 is TGTGCCAGCAGCTCGTCGGGGGCCGGCTATGGCTACACCTTC. This codes for CASSSSGAGYGYTF. Full variable domain (remainder filled in from reference TRBV7-2 and TRBJ1-2): GAGVSQSPSNKVTEKGKDVELRCDPISGHTALYWYRQSLGQGLEFLIYFQGNSAPDKSGLPSDRFSAERTGGSVSTLTIQRTQQEDSAVYLCASSSSGAGYGYTFGSGTRLTVV.

The chain is built from TRBV15 and TRBJ2-7; D is unclear. CDR3 length equals 12 residues. The V end was cut by 3 bases, the J end by 4 bases, with 7 bases between. CDR1 and CDR2 (germline): LNHNV, YYDKDF (reference sequence). CDR3 amino acids: CATSSFGYEQYF. CDR3 sequence (DNA): TGTGCCACCAGCAGTTTCGGTTACGAGCAGTACTTC.

The CDR3 DNA reads as TGCGCCAGCAGCCAACAGATAGAAAAACTGTTTTTT. Translation: CASSQQIEKLFF. The chain joins TRBV4-1 to TRBJ1-4, with no clear D. The CDR3 loop spans 12 amino acids. V lost 2 bases and J 8 bases, leaving 6 bases between the germline ends. Germline CDR1 is MGHRA and CDR2 is YSYEKL.

The sample holds a few counts of this clonotype. The chain employs TRBV4-2 and TRBJ2-5, with TRBD1 matching over 10 bases. V was clipped by 6 bases and J by 4 bases; unmatched bases: 8. Germline-derived CDR1 and CDR2 are LGHNA and YNFKEQ. The CDR3 is 15 amino acids. CDR3 in DNA: TGTGCCAGCAGGGGCCGGGACAGGGGATCAGAGACCCAGTACTTC. Residues: CASRGRDRGSETQYF.

This clonotype has only a few counts. V and J are TRBV29-1 and TRBJ2-6; D may be TRBD2 (5 bases). The V end was cut by 6 bases, the J end by 0 bases, with 15 bases between. This CDR3 has 16 amino acids. In germline, CDR1 is SQVTM, CDR2 ANQGSEA. CDR3 region: CSVRGVTDSGANVLTF. The CDR3, as DNA: TGCAGCGTCCGGGGTGTCACGGACTCTGGGGCCAACGTCCTGACTTTC.

This clonotype was detected once. The chain couples TRBV10-3 to TRBJ1-5, with 7 bases that match TRBD1. The CDR3 loop spans 14 amino acids. The V gene end was trimmed by 6 bases and the J gene end by 7 bases; junction bases not matched to a gene: 9. Germline CDR1 is ENHRY and CDR2 is SYGVKD. CDR3 protein: CAISRDRDKQPQHF. CDR3 bases: TGTGCCATCAGCCGAGACAGGGACAAGCAGCCCCAGCATTTT.

This clonotype appeared a few times. The chain combines TRBV7-2 with TRBJ2-3, with D unclear. The CDR3 runs to 15 residues. Trimming took 5 bases from V and 7 from J, leaving 19 bases between them. Germline V lookup: CDR1 SGHTA, CDR2 FQGNSA. DNA of the CDR3: TGTGCCAGCAGCCTCGAGGCGGCAAATATAAATACGCAGTATTTT. It yields the protein CASSLEAANINTQYF.

In this sample, this clonotype turned up a few times. The chain recombines TRBV11-1 with TRBJ2-4; TRBD2 aligns across 7 bases. The CDR3 consists of 17 residues. Germline values: CDR1 SGHAT, CDR2 FQDESV (reference sequence). The ends lost 6 bases at V and 1 base at J; junction bases unmatched: 12. The CDR3 loop reads CASSPSGTRTAKNIQYF. CDR3 coding DNA: TGTGCCAGCAGTCCCAGCGGGACCCGTACGGCCAAAAACATTCAGTACTTC.

This clonotype has a handful of counts. This chain joins TRBV7-3 and TRBJ2-3, with unresolved D. Trimming removed 5 bases from V and 2 bases from J, with 14 bases in between. Germline V CDR1 and CDR2: SGHTA, FQGTGA. This CDR3 comprises 15 residues. Here the CDR3 DNA reads TGTGCCAGCAGCCCATCCAGCTCGAACACAGATACGCAGTATTTT. Its translation is CASSPSSSNTDTQYF.

The chain carries TRBV9 and TRBJ2-3, with 7 bases that match TRBD2. Unmatched junction bases numbered 12, after V lost 0 bases and J lost 5 bases. The germline CDR1 and CDR2 sequences are SGDLS and YYNGEE. This CDR3 region has 17 residues. The DNA of the CDR3 is TGTGCCAGCAGCGTAGCTCGGGCTAGCGGACTTCTAGATACGCAGTATTTT. Translating it yields CASSVARASGLLDTQYF.

The CDR3 sequence: CASSDDRPEAFF. The CDR3, as DNA: TGTGCCAGCAGTGACGACAGGCCTGAAGCTTTCTTT. The rearrangement joins TRBV25-1 to TRBJ1-1; D perhaps matches TRBD1 (6 bases). V was shortened by 3 bases and J by 6 bases, with 8 bases between the two germline ends. Germline lookup yields CDR1 MGHDK and CDR2 SYGVNS. The CDR3 totals 12 residues. Together with reference TRBV25-1 and TRBJ1-1, the CDR3 gives the full variable domain: EADIYQTPRYLVIGTGKKITLECSQTMGHDKMYWYQQDPGMELHLIHYSYGVNSTEKGDLSSESTVSRIRTEHFPLTLESARPSHTSQYLCASSDDRPEAFFGQGTRLTVV.

The gene calls are TRBV7-2 and TRBJ2-7; possible D gene TRBD1, 5 bases. The end of the DNA fits TRBJ2-5 better, so the J call may be wrong. The length of the CDR3 is 14 residues. CDR1 and CDR2 (germline): SGHTA, FQGNSA. In DNA form, the CDR3 reads TGTGCCAGCAGCTTGTCTTTAGGGGTAGAGACCCAGTACTTC. This sequence encodes CASSLSLGVETQYF.

The V call is TRBV20-1, the J call TRBJ2-7, with 10 bases that match TRBD2. The CDR3 is 13 amino acids. V lost 3 bases to trimming and J lost 5 bases; unmatched junction nucleotides: 4. Germline CDR1 DFQATT, CDR2 SNEGSKA (reference sequence). This CDR3 reads CSARVAGGNEQYF. DNA for the CDR3: TGCAGTGCTAGGGTAGCGGGGGGAAACGAGCAGTACTTC.

This clonotype was observed a few times. The chain uses TRBV4-2 and TRBJ1-2; 9 nucleotides line up with TRBD1. Germline-derived CDR1 and CDR2 are LGHNA and YNFKEQ. Unmatched junction bases numbered 10, after V lost 4 bases and J lost 4 bases. The CDR3 runs to 16 residues. The CDR3 is CASSRIGDRAFYGYTF. The CDR3 nucleotides are TGTGCCAGCAGCCGGATAGGGGACAGGGCATTCTATGGCTACACCTTC.

The chain has TRBV27 and TRBJ1-5; D unresolved. The CDR3 contains 14 residues. Between the trimmed V and J ends, which lost 8 bases and 1 base, there was a span of 12 bases. Germline V gives CDR1 MNHEY, CDR2 SMNVEV (reference sequence). The CDR3 sequence: CASRRSPSNQPQHF. The CDR3 DNA reads as TGTGCCAGCCGTAGGTCCCCAAGCAATCAGCCCCAGCATTTT.

This clonotype was observed a handful of times. This sequence joins TRBV11-2 and TRBJ2-5; 9 bases map to TRBD1. From germline, CDR1 is SGHAT and CDR2 FQNNGV. The CDR3 length is 15 residues. J gave up 5 bases and V 10 bases, and 14 bases lay outside the gene matches. The CDR3 coding sequence is TGTGCCATCGGACAGGGGTTCGGTTTAAGGGAGACCCAGTACTTC. This codes for CAIGQGFGLRETQYF.

In this sample, this clonotype turned up once. V and J are TRBV5-1 and TRBJ2-4, with D perhaps matching TRBD1 or TRBD2 (5 bases each). The CDR3 runs to 14 residues. Trimming left V 1 base short and J 6 bases short, with 11 bases between. The germline CDR1 and CDR2 sequences are SGHRS and YFSETQ. The CDR3 is CASSLQGESNIQYF. CDR3 nucleotides: TGCGCCAGCAGCTTGCAAGGGGAGTCAAACATTCAGTACTTC.